This record concerns one T cell receptor (beta chain) sequence. Its matching antigen is unknown. V trimming: 5 bases; J trimming: 7 bases; junction bases outside the gene matches: 6. In germline, CDR1 is SNHLY, CDR2 FYNNEI. The CDR3 length is 14 residues. This sample is part of a study of T-cell memory formation after mild COVID-19. Study-level background: Largely donor-specific sequence clusters came from a couple of donors. Findings and caveats of the study: Pre-infection memory already had some responding clones, implying cross-reactive memory joined. Contracting CD8+ clones were enriched in EMRA, CD4+ mainly in CM and EM.

5'RACE primed at constant segments yielded TCR alpha and TCR beta cDNA libraries bearing sample barcodes and UMIs. TCRdb reprocessed the 5' RACE reads with MiXCR, giving one entry per CDR3 protein. Seen here are about 57,000 distinct CDR3 sequences, 12% observed once, and the top ten hold around a quarter. The V call is TRBV2, the J call TRBJ1-5; 9 bases are a match to TRBD1. The TCR comes from a man aged 18 to 29 who had mild COVID-19 (a few samples of this study predate the infection). Cell type and time point are not known. What was sequenced was PBMCs or a T cell subset sorted from them (not recorded which). CDR3 DNA: TGTGCCAGCAGTAGGGGGACAGGGCGGCAGCCCCAGCATTTT. Encoded protein: CASSRGTGRQPQHF.